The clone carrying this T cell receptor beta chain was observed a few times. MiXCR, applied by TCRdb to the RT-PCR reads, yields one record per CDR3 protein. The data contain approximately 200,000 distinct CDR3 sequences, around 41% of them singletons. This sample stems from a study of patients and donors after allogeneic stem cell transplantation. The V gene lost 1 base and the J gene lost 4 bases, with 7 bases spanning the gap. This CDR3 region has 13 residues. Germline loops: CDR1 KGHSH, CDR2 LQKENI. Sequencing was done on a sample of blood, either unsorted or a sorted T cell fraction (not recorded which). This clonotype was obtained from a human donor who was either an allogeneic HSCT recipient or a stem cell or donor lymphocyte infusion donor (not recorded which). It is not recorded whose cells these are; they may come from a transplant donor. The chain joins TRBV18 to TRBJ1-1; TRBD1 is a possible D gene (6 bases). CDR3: CASSPRRGTEAFF. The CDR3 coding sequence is TGTGCCAGCTCACCACGCAGGGGCACTGAAGCTTTCTTT.